This TCR beta chain is from a study of cytomegalovirus exposure and HLA in healthy donors. Of note for this clone: Its target is unknown.

Notes on the study in general: There were around 160 TCR beta chains listed as cytomegalovirus-associated.

V lost 3 bases and J lost 15; bases outside the gene matches: 9. The CDR3 is 13 amino acids. In germline, CDR1 is MNHEY, CDR2 SMNVEV (reference sequence). The primer mix had 60 Vbeta and 13 Jbeta primers. In the original analysis: In a later analysis, roughly 86 million unique TCR beta chains included roughly 11 million shared by two or more donors. The data were produced by immunoSEQ multiplex PCR, yet TCRdb's version contains in-frame clones alone and is incomplete. V and J calls and clone size are as listed in that table; D and trimming were resolved from the DNA. The sample has 100,000 to 150,000 clones; roughly 78% are singletons.

The sequencing sample was made of PBMCs. The sequence derives from a male donor in good health and CMV-seronegative. This chain links TRBV27 with TRBJ2-1; 9 bases line up with TRBD2. The CDR3 nucleotides read TGTGCCAGCAGTTTCCAGAGGACTAGCGTGGGGTTCTTC. This translates into CASSFQRTSVGFF.